This T cell receptor beta chain is drawn from a study of Ad26.COV2.S vaccination and SARS-CoV-2 variants. Background on the study: Intramuscular Ad26.COV2.S doses were given once or twice, 56 days apart.

Specified treatment: about 20 received Ad26.COV2.S at low or high dose, single or two shots; about five received placebo; per-sample allocation not given. Sample collection was performed on day 63 after the first vaccine or placebo injection. An Ad26 vector was used to express Wuhan-strain SARS-CoV-2 spike as the vaccine. Trimming removed 1 base at V and 8 bases at J, with 14 bases between. Germline CDR1 SEHNR, CDR2 FQNEAQ (reference sequence). The length of the CDR3 is 14 residues. This clone was seen only a few times. No antigen is known for it. This table comes from immunoSEQ multiplex PCR, and its TCRdb copy is limited to in-frame clones, with some not included. Here the sample spans under 550,000 clones, approximately 90% being singletons. Study findings and constraints: Comparable non-spike TCR breadth was observed in vaccine and placebo recipients. The authors reported substantial breadth in spike-specific CD8+ and CD4+ T cell responses after vaccination.

This TCR was recovered from a person between 18 and 59 years old who received the Ad26.COV2.S COVID-19 vaccine or a placebo. This specimen consisted of peripheral blood, obtained in a trial of Ad26.COV2.S vaccine versus placebo. The rearrangement uses TRBV7-9 and TRBJ1-2, with D unclear. DNA for the CDR3: TGTGCCAGCAGCTTAGGGACCCCATTGCAGGGCTACACCTTC. Amino acid sequence: CASSLGTPLQGYTF.